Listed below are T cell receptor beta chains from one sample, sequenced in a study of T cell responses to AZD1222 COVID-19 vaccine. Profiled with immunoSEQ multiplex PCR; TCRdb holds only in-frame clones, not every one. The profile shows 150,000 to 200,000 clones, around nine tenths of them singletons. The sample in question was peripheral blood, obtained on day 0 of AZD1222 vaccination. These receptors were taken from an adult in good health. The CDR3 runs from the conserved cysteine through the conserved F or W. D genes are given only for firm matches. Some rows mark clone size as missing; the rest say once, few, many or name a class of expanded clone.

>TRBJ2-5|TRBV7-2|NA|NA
CASSLASTGRETQYF
TGTGCCAGCAGCTTAGCGTCGACGGGAAGAGAGACCCAGTACTTC
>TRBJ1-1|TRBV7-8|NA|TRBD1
CASSLETGGGYTEAFF
TGTGCCAGCAGCCTTGAGACAGGGGGCGGGTACACTGAAGCTTTCTTT
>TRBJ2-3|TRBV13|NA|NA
CASRLSGTTDTQYF
TGTGCCAGCAGGCTAAGCGGAACCACAGATACGCAGTATTTT
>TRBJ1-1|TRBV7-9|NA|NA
CASSLQSNTEAFF
TGTGCCAGCAGCTTACAATCGAACACTGAAGCTTTCTTT
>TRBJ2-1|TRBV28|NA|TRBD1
CASSSTGTGVGNEQFF
TGTGCCAGCAGTTCTACCGGGACAGGGGTTGGAAATGAGCAGTTCTTC
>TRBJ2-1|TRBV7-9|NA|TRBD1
CASSPQGDNEQFF
TGTGCCAGCAGCCCACAGGGGGACAATGAGCAGTTCTTC
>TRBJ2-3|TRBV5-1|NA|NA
CASSPRDSSDTQYF
TGCGCCAGCAGCCCCCGGGACTCTTCAGATACGCAGTATTTT
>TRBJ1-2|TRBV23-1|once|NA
CAGHRANYGYTF
TGCGCCGGACACAGAGCTAACTATGGCTACACCTTC
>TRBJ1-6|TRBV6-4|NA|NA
CASSAGTDRYPLHF
TGTGCCAGCAGCGCCGGGACGGATCGTTATCCCCTCCACTTT
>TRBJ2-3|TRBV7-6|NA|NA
CASSFGQNRGDTQYF
TGTGCCAGCAGCTTCGGACAGAACCGCGGAGATACGCAGTATTTT
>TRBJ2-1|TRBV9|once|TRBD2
CASSAPGLATYNEQFF
TGTGCCAGCAGCGCGCCGGGACTAGCCACCTACAATGAGCAGTTCTTC
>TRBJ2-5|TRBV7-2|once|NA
CASSFRITTGGGVETQYF
TGTGCCAGCAGCTTCCGTATAACGACCGGGGGCGGGGTGGAGACCCAGTACTTC
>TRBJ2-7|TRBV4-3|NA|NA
CASSQDSAYGSYEQYF
TGCGCCAGCAGCCAAGACAGTGCCTACGGCTCCTACGAGCAGTACTTC
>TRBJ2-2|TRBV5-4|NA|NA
CASSLDPDRSNTGELFF
TGTGCCAGCAGCTTGGACCCAGACAGGTCGAACACCGGGGAGCTGTTTTTT
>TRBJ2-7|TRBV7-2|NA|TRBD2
CASSPDWGAGGQYF
TGTGCCAGCAGCCCTGATTGGGGGGCGGGAGGGCAGTACTTC
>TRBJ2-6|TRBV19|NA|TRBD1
CASSPRDRGTGANVLTF
TGTGCCAGTAGTCCCCGGGACAGGGGGACTGGGGCCAACGTCCTGACTTTC
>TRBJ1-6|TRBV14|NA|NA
CASSPPGHYNSPLHF
TGTGCCAGCAGCCCCCCGGGACACTATAATTCACCCCTCCACTTT
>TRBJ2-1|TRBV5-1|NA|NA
CASSQPDRVHNEQFF
TGCGCCAGCAGCCAACCAGACAGAGTACACAATGAGCAGTTCTTC
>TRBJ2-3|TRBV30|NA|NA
CACAGFSADTQYF
TGTGCCTGTGCGGGTTTTAGCGCAGATACGCAGTATTTT
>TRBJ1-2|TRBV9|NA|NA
CASSVGGTEGIYGYTF
TGTGCCAGCAGCGTAGGTGGGACCGAGGGGATCTATGGCTACACCTTC
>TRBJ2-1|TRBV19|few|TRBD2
CASSIYGLAGAYNEQFF
TGTGCCAGTAGTATATACGGACTAGCGGGAGCTTACAATGAGCAGTTCTTC
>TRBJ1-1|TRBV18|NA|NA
CASSPPGVNTEAFF
TGTGCCAGCTCACCACCCGGAGTGAACACTGAAGCTTTCTTT
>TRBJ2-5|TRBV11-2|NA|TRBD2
CASSSPSGGRQETQYF
TGTGCCAGCAGCTCCCCTAGCGGGGGCCGCCAAGAGACCCAGTACTTC
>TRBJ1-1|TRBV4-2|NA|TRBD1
CASSQDWGRGQTEAFF
TGTGCCAGCAGCCAAGATTGGGGCAGGGGGCAAACTGAAGCTTTCTTT
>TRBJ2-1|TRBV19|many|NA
CAAGGGGFNEQFF
TGTGCCGCAGGGGGGGGCGGGTTCAATGAGCAGTTCTTC
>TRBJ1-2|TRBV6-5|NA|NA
CASSYSGARGYTF
TGTGCCAGCAGTTACTCGGGGGCGCGGGGCTACACCTTC
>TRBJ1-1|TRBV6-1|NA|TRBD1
CASSEFGTAEAFF
TGTGCCAGCAGTGAATTTGGGACAGCGGAAGCTTTCTTT
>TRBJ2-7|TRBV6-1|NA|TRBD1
CASSESRTGIPSYEQYF
TGTGCCAGCAGTGAATCCAGGACAGGCATTCCCTCCTACGAGCAGTACTTC
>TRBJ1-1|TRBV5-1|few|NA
CASSFRGQNTEAFF
TGCGCCAGCAGCTTCAGGGGCCAGAACACTGAAGCTTTCTTT
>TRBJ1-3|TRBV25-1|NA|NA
CASTALGSGNTIYF
TGTGCCAGCACTGCTTTGGGCTCTGGAAACACCATATATTTT
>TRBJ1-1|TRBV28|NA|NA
CASSLLQNTEAFF
TGTGCCAGCAGTTTATTACAGAACACTGAAGCTTTCTTT
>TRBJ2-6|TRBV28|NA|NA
CASSPSGAGANVLTF
TGTGCCAGCAGTCCCTCAGGGGCTGGGGCCAACGTCCTGACTTTC
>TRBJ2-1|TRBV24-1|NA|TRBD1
CATSTGQGREQFF
TGTGCCACCAGTACAGGACAGGGGCGTGAGCAGTTCTTC
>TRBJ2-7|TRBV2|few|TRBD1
CASGIPGQGKQYF
TGTGCCAGTGGGATTCCGGGACAGGGTAAGCAGTACTTC
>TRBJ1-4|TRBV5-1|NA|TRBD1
CASSLGQGHEKLFF
TGCGCCAGCAGCTTAGGACAGGGGCATGAAAAACTGTTTTTT
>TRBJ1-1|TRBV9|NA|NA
CASSEGPSTEAFF
TGTGCCAGCAGCGAAGGCCCTTCTACTGAAGCTTTCTTT
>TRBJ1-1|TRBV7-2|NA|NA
CASSFGRGTEAFF
TGTGCCAGCAGCTTTGGTAGGGGCACTGAAGCTTTCTTT
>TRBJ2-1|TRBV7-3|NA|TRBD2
CASSLPSGDNEQFF
TGTGCCAGCAGCTTACCTAGCGGGGACAATGAGCAGTTCTTC
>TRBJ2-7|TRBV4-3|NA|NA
CASSQDKHRSYEQYF
TGCGCCAGCAGCCAAGATAAACACCGGTCCTACGAGCAGTACTTC
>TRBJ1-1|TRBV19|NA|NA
CASSIAGGGKAEAFF
TGTGCCAGTAGTATAGCTGGCGGGGGGAAGGCTGAAGCTTTCTTT
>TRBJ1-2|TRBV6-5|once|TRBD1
CASSGQGNGYTF
TGTGCCAGCAGCGGACAGGGCAATGGCTACACCTTC
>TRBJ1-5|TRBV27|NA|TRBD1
CASRIGQGKPIYSNQPQHF
TGTGCCAGCAGGATAGGACAGGGAAAACCTATTTATAGCAATCAGCCCCAGCATTTT
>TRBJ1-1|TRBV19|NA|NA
CASSFSRDGGTEAFF
TGTGCCAGTAGTTTTTCCCGGGACGGGGGCACTGAAGCTTTCTTT
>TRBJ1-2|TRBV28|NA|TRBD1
CASSTTGVGGYTF
TGTGCCAGCAGTACGACAGGGGTGGGTGGCTACACCTTC
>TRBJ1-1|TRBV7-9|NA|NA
CASSLGGMNTEAFF
TGTGCCAGCAGCTTGGGGGGGATGAACACTGAAGCTTTCTTT
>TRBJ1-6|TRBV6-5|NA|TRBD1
CASMQTGNYNSPLHF
TGTGCCAGCATGCAGACAGGGAACTATAATTCACCCCTCCACTTT
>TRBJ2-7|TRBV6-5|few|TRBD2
CASSYSFGRDYEQYF
TGTGCCAGCAGTTACTCATTCGGGAGGGACTACGAGCAGTACTTC
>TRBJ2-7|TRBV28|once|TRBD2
CASSFSGRADEQYF
TGTGCCAGCAGTTTTAGCGGGAGAGCTGATGAGCAGTACTTC
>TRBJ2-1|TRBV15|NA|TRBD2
CATSGIASGTGNEQFF
TGTGCCACCAGTGGCATAGCTAGCGGGACGGGGAATGAGCAGTTCTTC
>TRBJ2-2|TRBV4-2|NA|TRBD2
CASSQVGRGSLPTGELFF
TGTGCCAGCAGCCAAGTTGGGAGGGGATCGCTTCCCACCGGGGAGCTGTTTTTT
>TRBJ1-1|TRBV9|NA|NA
CASSVGGTTEAFF
TGTGCCAGCAGCGTAGGCGGAACCACTGAAGCTTTCTTT
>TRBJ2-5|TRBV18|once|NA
CASSPQETQYF
TGTGCCAGCTCACCACAAGAGACCCAGTACTTC
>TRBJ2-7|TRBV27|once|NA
CASSLQQGYKQYF
TGTGCCAGCAGTTTACAGCAGGGTTACAAGCAGTACTTC
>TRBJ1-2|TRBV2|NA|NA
CASSEGSRSGYTF
TGTGCCAGCAGTGAGGGCAGCCGAAGTGGCTACACCTTC
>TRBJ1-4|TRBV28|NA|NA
CASSLAGSEKLFF
TGTGCCAGCAGTTTAGCGGGGAGTGAAAAACTGTTTTTT
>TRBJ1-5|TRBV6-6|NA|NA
CASIRDWSQPQHF
TGTGCCAGCATTCGAGATTGGAGTCAGCCCCAGCATTTT
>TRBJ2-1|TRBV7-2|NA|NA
CATSMANEQFF
TGTGCCACCTCGATGGCAAATGAGCAGTTCTTC